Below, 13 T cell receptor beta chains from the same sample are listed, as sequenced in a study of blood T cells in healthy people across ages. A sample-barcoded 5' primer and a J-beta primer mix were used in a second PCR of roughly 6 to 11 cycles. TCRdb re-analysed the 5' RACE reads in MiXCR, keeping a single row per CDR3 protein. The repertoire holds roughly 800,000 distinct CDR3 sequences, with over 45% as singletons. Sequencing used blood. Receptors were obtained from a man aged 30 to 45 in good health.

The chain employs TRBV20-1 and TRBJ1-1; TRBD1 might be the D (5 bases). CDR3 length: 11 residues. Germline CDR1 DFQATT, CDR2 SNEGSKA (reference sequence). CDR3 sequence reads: CRTSRGTEAFF. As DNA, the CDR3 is TGCAGGACCTCGAGGGGCACTGAAGCTTTCTTT.

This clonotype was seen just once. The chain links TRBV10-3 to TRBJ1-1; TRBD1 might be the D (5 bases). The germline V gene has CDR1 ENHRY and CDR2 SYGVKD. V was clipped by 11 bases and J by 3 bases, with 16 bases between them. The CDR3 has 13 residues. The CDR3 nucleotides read TGTGCCGGACGTGGGGGTGGAGACACTGAAGCTTTCTTT. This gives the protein CAGRGGGDTEAFF.

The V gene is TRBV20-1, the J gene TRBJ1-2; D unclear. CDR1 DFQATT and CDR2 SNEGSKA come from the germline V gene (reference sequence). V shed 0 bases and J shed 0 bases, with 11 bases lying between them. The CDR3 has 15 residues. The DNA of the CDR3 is TGCAGTGCTAGAGATTTGGAGCCCCCTAACTATGGCTACACCTTC. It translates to CSARDLEPPNYGYTF.

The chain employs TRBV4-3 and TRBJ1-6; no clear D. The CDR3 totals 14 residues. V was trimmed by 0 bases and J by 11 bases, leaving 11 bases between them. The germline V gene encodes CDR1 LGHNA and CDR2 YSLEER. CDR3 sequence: CASSQDQMVPPLHF. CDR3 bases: TGCGCCAGCAGCCAAGATCAGATGGTTCCACCCCTCCACTTT.

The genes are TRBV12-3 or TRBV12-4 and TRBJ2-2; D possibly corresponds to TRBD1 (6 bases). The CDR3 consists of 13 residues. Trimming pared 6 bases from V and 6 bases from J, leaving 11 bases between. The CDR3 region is CASRRTVPGELFF. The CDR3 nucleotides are TGTGCCAGCAGGCGGACAGTCCCCGGGGAGCTGTTTTTT.

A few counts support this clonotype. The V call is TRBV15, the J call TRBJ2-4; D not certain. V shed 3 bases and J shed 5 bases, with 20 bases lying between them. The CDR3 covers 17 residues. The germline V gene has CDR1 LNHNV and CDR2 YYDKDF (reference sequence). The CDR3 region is CATSRPGGDGIQNIQYF. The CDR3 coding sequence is TGTGCCACCAGCAGGCCTGGCGGTGATGGTATCCAAAACATTCAGTACTTC.

The CDR3 DNA reads as TGTGCCATCAGTGAGCAGCAAACTAGCGGGAGCTACAATGAGCAGTTCTTC. Residues: CAISEQQTSGSYNEQFF. The chain combines TRBV10-3 with TRBJ2-1; 11 bases line up with TRBD2. Germline V gives CDR1 ENHRY, CDR2 SYGVKD. CDR3 size: 17 residues. After removal of 2 bases from V and 3 bases from J, the junction contained 6 bases not matched to a gene.

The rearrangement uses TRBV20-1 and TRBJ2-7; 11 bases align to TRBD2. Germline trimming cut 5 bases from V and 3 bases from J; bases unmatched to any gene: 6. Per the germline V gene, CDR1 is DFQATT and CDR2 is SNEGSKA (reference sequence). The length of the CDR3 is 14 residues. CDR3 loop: CSAQLAGVHYEQYF. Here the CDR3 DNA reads TGCAGTGCTCAACTAGCGGGAGTACACTACGAGCAGTACTTC.

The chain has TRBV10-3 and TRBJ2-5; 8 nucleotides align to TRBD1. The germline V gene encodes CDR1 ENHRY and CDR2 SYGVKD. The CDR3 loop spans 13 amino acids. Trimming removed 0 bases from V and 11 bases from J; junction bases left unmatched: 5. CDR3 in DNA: TGTGCCATCAGTGAGTCCGACAGGGGTGGTCAGTACTTC. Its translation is CAISESDRGGQYF.

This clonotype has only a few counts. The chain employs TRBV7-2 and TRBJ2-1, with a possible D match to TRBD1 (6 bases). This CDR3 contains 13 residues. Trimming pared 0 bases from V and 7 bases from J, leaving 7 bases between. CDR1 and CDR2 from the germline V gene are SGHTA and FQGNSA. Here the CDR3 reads CASSLAQGNEQFF. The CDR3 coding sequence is TGTGCCAGCAGCTTAGCGCAGGGGAATGAGCAGTTCTTC.

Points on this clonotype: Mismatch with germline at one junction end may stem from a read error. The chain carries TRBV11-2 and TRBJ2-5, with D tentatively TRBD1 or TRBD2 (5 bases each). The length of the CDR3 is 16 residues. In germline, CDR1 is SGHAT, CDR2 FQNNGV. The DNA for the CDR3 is TGTGCCAACAGCGAGCCCTCCGGGACGCAAGGAAAGACCCAGTACTTC. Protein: CANSEPSGTQGKTQYF.

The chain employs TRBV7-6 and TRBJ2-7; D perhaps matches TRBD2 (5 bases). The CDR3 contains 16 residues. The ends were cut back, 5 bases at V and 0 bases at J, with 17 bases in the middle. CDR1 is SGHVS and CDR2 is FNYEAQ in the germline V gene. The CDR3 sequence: CASSPNGLPYSYEQYF. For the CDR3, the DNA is TGTGCCAGCAGCCCAAACGGACTGCCCTACTCCTACGAGCAGTACTTC.

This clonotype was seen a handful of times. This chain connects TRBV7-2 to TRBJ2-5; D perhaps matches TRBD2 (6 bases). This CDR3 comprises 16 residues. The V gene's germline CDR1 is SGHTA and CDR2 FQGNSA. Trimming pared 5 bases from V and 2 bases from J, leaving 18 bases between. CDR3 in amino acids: CASSRPHVAEQETQYF. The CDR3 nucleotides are TGTGCCAGCAGCCGTCCCCATGTAGCGGAGCAAGAGACCCAGTACTTC.